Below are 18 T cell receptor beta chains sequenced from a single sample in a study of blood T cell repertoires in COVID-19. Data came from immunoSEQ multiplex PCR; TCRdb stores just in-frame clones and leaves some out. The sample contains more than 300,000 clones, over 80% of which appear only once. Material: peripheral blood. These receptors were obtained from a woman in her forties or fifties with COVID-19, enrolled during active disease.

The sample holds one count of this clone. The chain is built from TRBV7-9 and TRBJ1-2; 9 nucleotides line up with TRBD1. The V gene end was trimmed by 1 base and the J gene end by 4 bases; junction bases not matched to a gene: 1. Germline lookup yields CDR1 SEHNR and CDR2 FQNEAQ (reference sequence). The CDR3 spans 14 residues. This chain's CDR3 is CASSLGTGVYGYTF. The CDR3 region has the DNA TGTGCCAGCAGCTTAGGGACAGGGGTCTATGGCTACACCTTC.

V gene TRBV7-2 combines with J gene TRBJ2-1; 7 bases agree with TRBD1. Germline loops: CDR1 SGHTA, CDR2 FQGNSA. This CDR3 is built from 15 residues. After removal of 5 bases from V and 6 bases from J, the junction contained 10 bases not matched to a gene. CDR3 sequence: CASSQGETRGNEQFF. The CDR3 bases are TGTGCCAGCAGCCAGGGGGAGACACGAGGCAATGAGCAGTTCTTC.

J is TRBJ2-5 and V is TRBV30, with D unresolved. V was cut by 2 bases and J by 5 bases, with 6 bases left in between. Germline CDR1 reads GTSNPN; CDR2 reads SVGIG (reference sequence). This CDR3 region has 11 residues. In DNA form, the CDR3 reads TGTGCCTGGAGTCTCGAGGAGACCCAGTACTTC. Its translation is CAWSLEETQYF.

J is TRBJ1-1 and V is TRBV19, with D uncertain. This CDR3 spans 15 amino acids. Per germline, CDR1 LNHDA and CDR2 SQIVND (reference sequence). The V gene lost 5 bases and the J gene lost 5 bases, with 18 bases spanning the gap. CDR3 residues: CASSLNPGYETEAFF. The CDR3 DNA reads TGTGCCAGTAGTCTAAATCCAGGTTACGAAACTGAAGCTTTCTTT.

The CDR3 nucleotides read TGTGCCAGCAGCCCCCAACCGGGACTAGCCTCCGATGAGCAGTTCTTC. It specifies CASSPQPGLASDEQFF. This chain links TRBV9 with TRBJ2-1; 9 bases match TRBD2. The CDR3 sequence is 16 residues long. The J segment lost 8 bases and the V segment lost 4 bases, leaving 13 bases of the junction unmatched. Germline values: CDR1 SGDLS, CDR2 YYNGEE.

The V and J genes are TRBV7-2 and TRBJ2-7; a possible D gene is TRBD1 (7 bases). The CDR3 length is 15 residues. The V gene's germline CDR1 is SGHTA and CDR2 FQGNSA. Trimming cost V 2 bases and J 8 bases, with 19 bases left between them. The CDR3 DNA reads TGTGCCAGCAGCTTACAGGGGGGCGGGAAAAAAAAGCAGTACTTC. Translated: CASSLQGGGKKKQYF.

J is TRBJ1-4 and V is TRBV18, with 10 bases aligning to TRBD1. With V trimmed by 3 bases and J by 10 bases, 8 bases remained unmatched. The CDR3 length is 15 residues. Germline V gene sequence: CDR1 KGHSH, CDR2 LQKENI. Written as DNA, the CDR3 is TGTGCCAGCTCACCTGCCGGGACAGGGGTGGTAAAACTGTTTTTT. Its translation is CASSPAGTGVVKLFF.

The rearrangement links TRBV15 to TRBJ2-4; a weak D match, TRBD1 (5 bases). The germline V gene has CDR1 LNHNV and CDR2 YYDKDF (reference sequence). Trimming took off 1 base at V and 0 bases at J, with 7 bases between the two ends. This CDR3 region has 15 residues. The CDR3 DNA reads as TGTGCCACCAGCAGAGCCGGACAAGCCAAAAACATTCAGTACTTC. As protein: CATSRAGQAKNIQYF.

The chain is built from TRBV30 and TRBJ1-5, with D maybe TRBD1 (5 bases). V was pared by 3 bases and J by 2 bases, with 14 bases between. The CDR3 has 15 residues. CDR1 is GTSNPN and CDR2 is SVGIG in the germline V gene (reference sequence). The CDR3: CAWSDRTRGNQPQHF. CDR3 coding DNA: TGTGCCTGGAGCGACCGCACCAGGGGCAATCAGCCCCAGCATTTT.

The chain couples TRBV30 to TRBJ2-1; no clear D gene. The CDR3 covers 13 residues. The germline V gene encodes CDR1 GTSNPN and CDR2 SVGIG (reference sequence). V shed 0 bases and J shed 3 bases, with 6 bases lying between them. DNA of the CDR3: TGTGCCTGGAGTGTACAAGACTACAATGAGCAGTTCTTC. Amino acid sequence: CAWSVQDYNEQFF.

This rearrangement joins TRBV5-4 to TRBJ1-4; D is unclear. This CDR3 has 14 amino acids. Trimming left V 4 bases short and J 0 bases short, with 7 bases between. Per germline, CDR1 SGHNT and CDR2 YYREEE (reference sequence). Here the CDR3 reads CASSAGATNEKLFF. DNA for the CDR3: TGTGCCAGCAGCGCGGGCGCAACTAATGAAAAACTGTTTTTT. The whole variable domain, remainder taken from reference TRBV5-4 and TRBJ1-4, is ETGVTQSPTHLIKTRGQQVTLRCSSQSGHNTVSWYQQALGQGPQFIFQYYREEENGRGNFPPRFSGLQFPNYSSELNVNALELDDSALYLCASSAGATNEKLFFGSGTQLSVL.

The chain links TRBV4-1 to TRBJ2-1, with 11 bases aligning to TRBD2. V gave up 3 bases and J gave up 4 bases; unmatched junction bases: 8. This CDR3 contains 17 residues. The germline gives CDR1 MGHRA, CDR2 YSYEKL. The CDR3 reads CASSQHSGRAFYNEQFF. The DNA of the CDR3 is TGCGCCAGCAGCCAGCATAGCGGGAGGGCCTTTTACAATGAGCAGTTCTTC.

CDR3 nucleotides: TGCGCCAGCAGCCAAGGGCAGGGAGGGGTAGCTGGGGCCAACGTCCTGACTTTC. Amino acid sequence: CASSQGQGGVAGANVLTF. V is TRBV4-3 and J is TRBJ2-6, with 7 bases matching TRBD2. The germline gives CDR1 LGHNA, CDR2 YSLEER. V shed 1 base and J 2 bases; nucleotides not matched to a gene: 8. The CDR3 totals 18 residues.

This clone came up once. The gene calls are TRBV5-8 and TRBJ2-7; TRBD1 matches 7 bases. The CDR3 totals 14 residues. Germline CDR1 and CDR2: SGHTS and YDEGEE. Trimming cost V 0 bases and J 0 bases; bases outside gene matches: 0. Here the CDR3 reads CASSLGDSSYEQYF. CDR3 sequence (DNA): TGTGCCAGCAGCTTGGGGGACAGCTCCTACGAGCAGTACTTC.

The CDR3 bases are TGTGCCAGCAGTTACGTTGGTAGCTTCCCAGATACGCAGTATTTT. This translates into CASSYVGSFPDTQYF. This chain connects TRBV6-5 to TRBJ2-3, with D uncertain. Per germline, CDR1 MNHEY and CDR2 SVGAGI. Trimming cost V 2 bases and J 4 bases, with 13 bases left between them. CDR3 length: 15 amino acids.

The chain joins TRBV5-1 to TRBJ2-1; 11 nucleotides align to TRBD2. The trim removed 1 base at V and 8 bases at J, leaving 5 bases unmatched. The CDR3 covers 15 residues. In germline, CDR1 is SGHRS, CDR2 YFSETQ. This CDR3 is CASSLTSGSVYEQFF. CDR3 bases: TGCGCCAGCAGCTTGACTAGCGGGAGTGTATATGAGCAGTTCTTC.

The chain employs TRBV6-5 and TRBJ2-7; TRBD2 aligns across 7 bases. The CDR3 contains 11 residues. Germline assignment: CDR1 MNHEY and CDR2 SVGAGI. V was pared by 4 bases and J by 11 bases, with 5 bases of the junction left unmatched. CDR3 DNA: TGTGCCAGCAGTTCCTTAGGGAGGGAGTACTTC. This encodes CASSSLGREYF.

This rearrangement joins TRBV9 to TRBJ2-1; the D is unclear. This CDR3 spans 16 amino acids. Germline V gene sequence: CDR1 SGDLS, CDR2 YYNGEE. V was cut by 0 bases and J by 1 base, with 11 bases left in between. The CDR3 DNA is TGTGCCAGCAGCGTAGCAGGTCCAGGATCCTACAATGAGCAGTTCTTC. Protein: CASSVAGPGSYNEQFF.